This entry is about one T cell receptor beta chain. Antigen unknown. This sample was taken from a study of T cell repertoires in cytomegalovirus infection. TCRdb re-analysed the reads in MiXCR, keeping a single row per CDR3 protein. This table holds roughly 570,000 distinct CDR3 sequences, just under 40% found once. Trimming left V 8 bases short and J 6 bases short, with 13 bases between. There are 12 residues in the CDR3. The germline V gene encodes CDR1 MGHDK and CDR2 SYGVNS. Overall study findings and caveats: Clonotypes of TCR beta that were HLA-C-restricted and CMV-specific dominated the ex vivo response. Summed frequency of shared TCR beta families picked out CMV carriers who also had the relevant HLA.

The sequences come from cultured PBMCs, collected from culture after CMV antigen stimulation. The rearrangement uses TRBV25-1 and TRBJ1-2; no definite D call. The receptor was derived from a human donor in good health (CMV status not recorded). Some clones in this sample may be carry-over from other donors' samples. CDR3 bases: TGTGCCAGCGGCAGAGGAACTAATGGCTACACCTTC. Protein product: CASGRGTNGYTF.